This T cell receptor (beta chain) was sequenced during a study of T cells in Graves' hyperthyroidism and ophthalmopathy. Background on the study: Pretreatment peripheral blood was obtained at initial diagnosis. Study-level results: Before onset, ophthalmopathy was predicted by the model a median roughly 6.4 months earlier.

A Clinical Activity Score of at least 3, a NOSPECS grade of at least 4 and a duration under 3 months were recorded in the ophthalmopathy patients. Patients were excluded because of uncontrolled infection, other autoimmune disease, pregnancy or lactation. Amplification of TCR beta CDR3 regions was performed using RNA transcripts as template. TCR CDR3 regions were first amplified by RT-PCR with HTBI primers. MiXCR, applied by TCRdb to the multiplex PCR reads, yields one record per CDR3 protein. The repertoire holds a few hundred thousand distinct CDR3 sequences, around 16% seen once, with under 3.5% in the top ten. This clonotype was seen ten or more times. No antigen is known for it. The sequencing sample was made of blood. The receptor comes from a middle-aged woman with Graves' ophthalmopathy.

This CDR3 is CASSLDPWDRKRDEQFF. The CDR3 DNA sequence: TGTGCCAGCAGCTTAGATCCTTGGGACAGGAAGCGGGATGAGCAGTTCTTC. The J gene is TRBJ2-1, the V gene TRBV11-2, with 8 bases aligning to TRBD1. CDR3 size: 17 residues. Trimming cost V 0 bases and J 8 bases; bases outside gene matches: 12. From germline, CDR1 is SGHAT and CDR2 FQNNGV.